Listed below are T cell receptor beta chains from one sample, sequenced in a study of blood T cell repertoires in COVID-19. The repertoire was sequenced with immunoSEQ multiplex PCR; TCRdb's copy has only in-frame clones and lacks some. The repertoire includes some 300,000 clones, roughly 90% of them detected once, and approximately 0.99% sits in the top ten. The sequenced material came from PBMCs or T cells enriched from blood (not recorded which). The receptors originated from a woman aged 25 to 39 who had recovered from COVID-19. Each CDR3 is given with its conserved first and last residue. A D gene is named only where the DNA matches it firmly. Expanded clones are given a class, and other clones once, few, many or no size at all.

>.|TRBV29-1|.|TRBJ1-2
CSADRSPGYTF
TGCAGCGCTGACAGGTCCCCGGGCTACACCTTC
>few|TRBV5-1|.|TRBJ1-1
CASSSNHRAEAFF
TGCGCCAGCAGCTCAAACCACAGGGCAGAAGCTTTCTTT
>.|TRBV6-6|.|TRBJ1-5
CASSPGGADQPQHF
TGTGCCAGCAGTCCAGGAGGGGCAGATCAGCCCCAGCATTTT
>.|TRBV7-9|TRBD2|TRBJ2-3
CASSLAAGGLTDTQYF
TGTGCCAGCAGCTTAGCAGCGGGGGGGCTAACAGATACGCAGTATTTT
>.|TRBV21-1|.|TRBJ1-1
CASSNSGRGAVAFF
TGTGCCAGCAGCAATAGTGGCAGGGGAGCGGTAGCTTTCTTT
>.|TRBV25-1|TRBD1|TRBJ1-2
CASSLERQGSGYTF
TGTGCCAGCAGCCTGGAGAGACAGGGGAGCGGCTACACCTTC
>.|TRBV7-9|.|TRBJ1-3
CASSDGRGTGNTIYF
TGTGCCAGCAGCGATGGACGGGGAACTGGAAACACCATATATTTT
>.|TRBV6-4|TRBD1|TRBJ1-6
CASSTGTGLGSPLHF
TGTGCCAGTTCCACAGGGACAGGGCTTGGTTCACCCCTCCACTTT
>.|TRBV30|.|TRBJ1-1
CAWRRDRTEAFF
TGTGCCTGGAGACGGGATCGTACTGAAGCTTTCTTT
>.|TRBV4-1|.|TRBJ1-5
CASSRPGQNQPQHF
TGCGCCAGCAGCCGTCCGGGACAAAATCAGCCCCAGCATTTT
>.|TRBV28|TRBD2|TRBJ2-3
CASSLYSGGVADTQYF
TGTGCCAGCAGTTTATACTCGGGAGGGGTCGCAGATACGCAGTATTTT
>.|TRBV7-2|.|TRBJ2-1
CASSLAGLAINEQFF
TGTGCCAGCAGCTTAGCGGGACTCGCTATCAATGAGCAGTTCTTC
>few|TRBV6-5|.|TRBJ2-7
CASRVAGAEYF
TGTGCCAGCAGAGTCGCAGGGGCTGAGTACTTC
>few|TRBV5-1|TRBD1|TRBJ1-4
CASTRGQGTPWGEKLFF
TGCGCCAGCACGCGGGGACAGGGGACACCTTGGGGCGAAAAACTGTTTTTT
>once|TRBV12-3/TRBV12-4|.|TRBJ2-5
CATREGARETQYF
TGTGCCACTCGGGAGGGGGCAAGGGAGACCCAGTACTTC
>.|TRBV4-1|TRBD1|TRBJ1-1
CASQKTVGQGNTEAFF
TGCGCCAGCCAGAAAACTGTGGGACAGGGAAACACTGAAGCTTTCTTT
>.|TRBV28|.|TRBJ1-5
CASTGLVRGPAFQPQHF
TGTGCCAGCACGGGGTTAGTGCGGGGGCCGGCGTTTCAGCCCCAGCATTTT
>.|TRBV7-2|.|TRBJ2-5
CASSLAPDTNPYF
TGTGCCAGCAGCTTAGCCCCGGACACTAACCCGTACTTC
>.|TRBV7-2|TRBD1|TRBJ1-2
CASSVQGTGYGYTF
TGTGCCAGCAGCGTTCAGGGGACAGGCTATGGCTACACCTTC
>.|TRBV24-1|TRBD1|TRBJ2-7
CATSHAPGQGPYEQYF
TGTGCCACCAGTCACGCCCCGGGACAGGGGCCCTACGAGCAGTACTTC
>.|TRBV19|.|TRBJ2-5
CASSPSGALGETQYF
TGTGCCAGTAGTCCCTCAGGGGCGTTAGGGGAGACCCAGTACTTC
>few|TRBV5-8|TRBD1|TRBJ1-3
CASSLQGSSGNTIYF
TGTGCCAGCAGCTTACAGGGGAGCTCTGGAAACACCATATATTTT
>.|TRBV2|.|TRBJ1-6
CASTYDGGEDSPLHF
TGTGCCAGCACCTACGATGGAGGGGAGGATTCACCCCTCCACTTT
>.|TRBV30|.|TRBJ2-3
CAWSPGGTDTQYF
TGTGCCTGGAGCCCAGGGGGGACAGATACGCAGTATTTT
>.|TRBV4-2|TRBD1|TRBJ1-3
CASRQGASGNTIYF
TGTGCCAGCAGACAGGGGGCTAGTGGAAACACCATATATTTT
>.|TRBV21-1|.|TRBJ2-7
CASSRIDSYEQYF
TGTGCCAGCAGCAGAATCGACAGCTACGAGCAGTACTTC
>.|TRBV29-1|.|TRBJ1-1
CSVITVGQENTEAFF
TGCAGCGTTATAACTGTGGGACAAGAAAACACTGAAGCTTTCTTT
>.|TRBV2|.|TRBJ1-5
CASSDWGGAGDIYSNQPQHF
TGTGCCAGCAGTGACTGGGGGGGCGCGGGTGATATATATAGCAATCAGCCCCAGCATTTT
>.|TRBV28|.|TRBJ1-4
CASSFYRDNEKLFF
TGTGCCAGCAGTTTTTACAGGGATAATGAAAAACTGTTTTTT
>once|TRBV5-1|TRBD2|TRBJ2-7
CASSPSSGGKDEQYF
TGCGCCAGCAGCCCCTCTAGCGGGGGTAAAGACGAGCAGTACTTC
>.|TRBV6-1|TRBD1|TRBJ1-2
CASSEGGQGMHGYTF
TGTGCCAGCAGTGAAGGAGGACAGGGGATGCATGGCTACACCTTC
>once|TRBV6-5|.|TRBJ1-2
CASSYSGGARGYTF
TGTGCCAGCAGTTACTCGGGAGGGGCGCGGGGCTACACCTTC
>.|TRBV5-1|.|TRBJ2-1
CASSLGQSYNEQFF
TGCGCCAGCAGCCTCGGACAGAGCTACAATGAGCAGTTCTTC
>.|TRBV11-2|.|TRBJ1-3
CASSHRVSGNTIYF
TGTGCCAGCTCACACAGGGTTTCTGGAAACACCATATATTTT
>.|TRBV5-1|.|TRBJ1-2
CASSLLGEEEYGYTF
TGCGCCAGCAGCTTATTAGGGGAGGAGGAATATGGCTACACCTTC
>.|TRBV10-1|.|TRBJ1-2
CASMSGLGGSYGYTF
TGCGCCAGCATGAGCGGGCTCGGGGGGAGCTATGGCTACACCTTC
>.|TRBV9|.|TRBJ2-7
CASSVAPAVYEQYF
TGTGCCAGCAGCGTAGCCCCCGCAGTCTACGAGCAGTACTTC
>.|TRBV19|TRBD1|TRBJ2-5
CASSRTGGIGKETQYF
TGTGCCAGTAGCAGGACAGGGGGCATCGGCAAAGAGACCCAGTACTTC
>.|TRBV21-1|.|TRBJ2-7
CASSIRASRGYEQYF
TGTGCCAGCAGCATCCGTGCGTCTCGGGGCTACGAGCAGTACTTC
>.|TRBV10-3|.|TRBJ1-2
CAITEPGVYGYTF
TGTGCCATCACCGAACCAGGGGTCTATGGCTACACCTTC
>.|TRBV4-1|.|TRBJ1-1
CASSPNRDTEAFF
TGCGCCAGCAGCCCGAACCGGGATACTGAAGCTTTCTTT
>.|TRBV2|TRBD2|TRBJ2-3
CASSMISGGTDTQYF
TGTGCCAGCAGTATGATTAGCGGGGGCACAGATACGCAGTATTTT
>.|TRBV11-2|TRBD1|TRBJ1-1
CASSGTGTGITEAFF
TGTGCCAGCAGCGGTACGGGGACAGGGATAACTGAAGCTTTCTTT
>.|TRBV9|TRBD1|TRBJ1-2
CASSAGGQGAKYGYTF
TGTGCCAGCAGCGCGGGGGGACAGGGGGCAAAGTATGGCTACACCTTC
>.|TRBV7-6|TRBD2|TRBJ2-2
CASSGGLAGGTGELFF
TGTGCCAGCAGCGGGGGCCTAGCGGGGGGTACCGGGGAGCTGTTTTTT
>once|TRBV5-1|.|TRBJ1-4
CASSGEGEKLFF
TGCGCCAGCAGCGGGGAGGGTGAAAAACTGTTTTTT
>.|TRBV4-3|.|TRBJ1-1
CASSRRENTEAFF
TGCGCCAGCAGCCGCAGGGAGAACACTGAAGCTTTCTTT
>.|TRBV3-1/TRBV3-2|.|TRBJ1-6
CASSQDGSTPLHF
TGTGCCAGCAGCCAAGATGGGAGTACCCCCCTCCACTTT
>.|TRBV6-5|TRBD1|TRBJ2-7
CASSYVQGDYEQYF
TGTGCCAGCAGTTACGTACAGGGGGACTACGAGCAGTACTTC
>once|TRBV7-9|TRBD1|TRBJ1-5
CASSPGQGANQPQHF
TGTGCCAGCAGCCCCGGACAGGGGGCTAATCAGCCCCAGCATTTT
>.|TRBV7-7|TRBD1|TRBJ1-6
CASSLGGDRDSYNSPLHF
TGTGCCAGCAGCTTGGGGGGGGACAGGGACTCCTATAATTCACCCCTCCACTTT